The 25 T cell receptor beta chains reported below all come from one sample, sequenced in a study of beta chain features in type 1 diabetes. Study-wide results and caveats: TCRB CDR3s from Type 1 diabetes patients were moderately but significantly shorter in all four CD4+ subsets.

As every portion of the isolated RNA was reverse transcribed, the sequencing read expressed TCRB transcripts. Measured with immunoSEQ multiplex PCR; TCRdb has only the in-frame clones, and not every one. Of a few hundred thousand clones in the sample, roughly 13% were seen once. Which antigens these TCRs recognize remains unknown. Sample: naive CD4+ T cells from blood. All receptors derive from a man aged 25-40 years with type 1 diabetes.

This clone occurred a few times. The rearrangement links TRBV5-4 to TRBJ2-3; TRBD2 matches at 16 bases. This CDR3 is built from 18 residues. J was trimmed by 3 bases and V by 4 bases; bases with no gene match: 8. Germline V gene data show CDR1 as SGHNT and CDR2 as YYREEE (reference sequence). The CDR3 here is CASSLPGLAGGVTDTQYF. DNA of the CDR3: TGTGCCAGCAGCCTCCCGGGACTAGCGGGAGGGGTGACAGATACGCAGTATTTT.

This clone was seen a few times. The chain uses TRBV28 and TRBJ1-3, with D hard to call. CDR1 MDHEN and CDR2 SYDVKM come from the germline V gene. V lost 5 bases and J lost 0, with 20 bases in between. This CDR3 comprises 18 residues. The CDR3 is CASSRASIGFLSGNTIYF. In nucleotides, the CDR3 is TGTGCCAGCAGTAGAGCGTCAATTGGGTTCCTCTCTGGAAACACCATATATTTT. The variable domain in full, with the rest retrieved from reference TRBV28 and TRBJ1-3, is DVKVTQSSRYLVKRTGEKVFLECVQDMDHENMFWYRQDPGLGLRLIYFSYDVKMKEKGDIPEGYSVSREKKERFSLILESASTNQTSMYLCASSRASIGFLSGNTIYFGEGSWLTVV.

This clone occurred a few times. V is TRBV18 and J is TRBJ2-1; unclear D gene. The CDR3 loop spans 14 amino acids. Between the trimmed V and J ends, which lost 1 base and 1 base, there was a span of 5 bases. The V gene's germline CDR1 is KGHSH and CDR2 LQKENI. Written as DNA, the CDR3 is TGTGCCAGCTCACCACTAGATTCCTACAATGAGCAGTTCTTC. It yields the protein CASSPLDSYNEQFF.

This clone was detected a few times. V and J are TRBV15 and TRBJ2-6; tentatively, D is TRBD1 (6 bases). The V gene lost 3 bases and the J gene lost 2 bases, with 11 bases spanning the gap. The CDR3 loop spans 16 amino acids. Germline CDR1 is LNHNV and CDR2 is YYDKDF (reference sequence). The CDR3 DNA reads TGTGCCACCAGCAGGGGAACAGGGCCTGGGGCCAACGTCCTGACTTTC. Translating gives CATSRGTGPGANVLTF.

This rearrangement joins TRBV4-2 to TRBJ2-3; a possible D gene is TRBD2 (5 bases). There are 15 residues in the CDR3. Trimming shortened V by 5 bases and J by 0 bases, and 12 bases separated the two germline ends. Looked up from germline, CDR1 is LGHNA and CDR2 is YNFKEQ. The DNA of the CDR3 is TGTGCCAGCAGCTTGGCCGGACTGAGCACAGATACGCAGTATTTT. Amino acids: CASSLAGLSTDTQYF.

The rearrangement joins TRBV7-9 to TRBJ1-5, with 10 nucleotides matching TRBD1. CDR1 is SEHNR and CDR2 is FQNEAQ in the germline V gene (reference sequence). CDR3 length: 16 residues. V trimming: 1 base; J trimming: 4 bases; junction bases outside the gene matches: 4. DNA of the CDR3: TGTGCCAGCAGCTTAGGTTTGGACAGGGGGAATCAGCCCCAGCATTTT. It codes for CASSLGLDRGNQPQHF. The entire variable domain, with the rest obtained from reference TRBV7-9 and TRBJ1-5, is as follows: DTGVSQNPRHKITKRGQNVTFRCDPISEHNRLYWYRQTLGQGPEFLTYFQNEAQLEKSRLLSDRFSAERPKGSFSTLEIQRTEQGDSAMYLCASSLGLDRGNQPQHFGDGTRLSIL.

This chain connects TRBV27 to TRBJ1-2, with 8 bases lining up with TRBD1. The junction had 0 bases not matched to a gene; V was cut back by 0 bases and J by 3 bases. Germline CDR1 and CDR2: MNHEY and SMNVEV (reference sequence). CDR3 length: 14 residues. Here the CDR3 reads CASSLSDRDYGYTF. CDR3 nucleotide sequence: TGTGCCAGCAGTTTATCGGACAGGGACTATGGCTACACCTTC.

Only a few counts were recorded for this clone. V and J are TRBV7-2 and TRBJ2-2; D call uncertain. This CDR3 contains 16 residues. Germline-derived CDR1 and CDR2 are SGHTA and FQGNSA. The V and J ends lost 2 bases and 0 bases respectively, with 10 bases between them. The CDR3 spells CASSLRSTANTGELFF. The DNA of the CDR3 is TGTGCCAGCAGCTTAAGAAGCACAGCGAACACCGGGGAGCTGTTTTTT. Supplemented by reference TRBV7-2 and TRBJ2-2, the full variable domain reads GAGVSQSPSNKVTEKGKDVELRCDPISGHTALYWYRQSLGQGLEFLIYFQGNSAPDKSGLPSDRFSAERTGGSVSTLTIQRTQQEDSAVYLCASSLRSTANTGELFFGEGSRLTVL.

This sequence joins TRBV6-5 and TRBJ1-1, with 7 bases fitting TRBD1. CDR3 length equals 16 residues. V lost 0 bases to trimming and J lost 0 bases; unmatched junction nucleotides: 4. CDR1 is MNHEY, CDR2 SVGAGI, per germline. The CDR3 DNA follows: TGTGCCAGCAGTTACTCGGCAGGGGGTTTGAACACTGAAGCTTTCTTT. It codes for CASSYSAGGLNTEAFF.

The genes are TRBV7-8 and TRBJ1-1, with 8 bases fitting TRBD1. CDR1 is SGHVS, CDR2 FQNEAQ, per germline. Trimming at V came to 0 bases and at J to 9 bases, leaving 9 bases not matched to a gene. The CDR3 is 15 amino acids. CDR3 in amino acids: CASSLAGGTGEQAFF. DNA for the CDR3: TGTGCCAGCAGCTTAGCGGGCGGGACAGGAGAGCAAGCTTTCTTT. Using reference TRBV7-8 and TRBJ1-1 for the parts outside the CDR3, the full variable domain is GAGVSQSPRYKVAKRGQDVALRCDPISGHVSLFWYQQALGQGPEFLTYFQNEAQLDKSGLPSDRFFAERPEGSVSTLKIQRTQQEDSAVYLCASSLAGGTGEQAFFGQGTRLTVV.

V gene TRBV18 combines with J gene TRBJ2-1, with TRBD1 identical over 8 bases. Germline loops: CDR1 KGHSH, CDR2 LQKENI. J gave up 9 bases and V 4 bases, and 2 bases lay outside the gene matches. The CDR3 covers 12 residues. The CDR3 DNA reads as TGTGCCAGCTCACATGACAGGGGTGAGCAGTTCTTC. It specifies CASSHDRGEQFF.

This clone was detected only a few times. This sequence joins TRBV28 and TRBJ2-5; 8 bases fit TRBD2. The germline CDR1 and CDR2 sequences are MDHEN and SYDVKM. This CDR3 has 15 amino acids. The trim removed 4 bases at V and 5 bases at J, leaving 9 bases unmatched. For the CDR3, the DNA is TGTGCCAGCAGTTGGGGCGGGAGGCCCGGGGAGACCCAGTACTTC. The encoded protein is CASSWGGRPGETQYF.

This clone showed up just a few times. The J gene is TRBJ2-5, the V gene TRBV18; D may be TRBD1 (6 bases). Trimming left V 0 bases short and J 3 bases short, with 11 bases between. Germline V lookup: CDR1 KGHSH, CDR2 LQKENI. This CDR3 has 15 residues. For the CDR3, the DNA is TGTGCCAGCTCACCACCGAGGTACAGGGAAGAGACCCAGTACTTC. Translation gives CASSPPRYREETQYF.

This clone was seen only a few times. The same CDR3 can be traced to other DNA sequences in this sample. The V call is TRBV2, the J call TRBJ2-5; 11 bases agree with TRBD2. Germline CDR1 reads SNHLY; CDR2 reads FYNNEI. This CDR3 has 13 amino acids. V gave up 8 bases and J gave up 3 bases; unmatched junction bases: 2. CDR3: CASSGLAEETQYF. The CDR3 bases are TGTGCCAGCTCGGGACTAGCGGAAGAGACCCAGTACTTC.

This clone was observed a few times. The V gene is TRBV5-1, the J gene TRBJ2-1; 8 bases are shared with TRBD2. J lost 6 bases, V lost 5 bases, and 10 bases had no gene match. The CDR3 is 15 residues long. Germline lookup yields CDR1 SGHRS and CDR2 YFSETQ. CDR3 protein: CASSQREGLGNEQFF. CDR3 coding DNA: TGCGCCAGCAGTCAACGGGAGGGCCTCGGCAATGAGCAGTTCTTC.

This clone occurred a few times. This chain connects TRBV7-9 to TRBJ2-5; D unclear. The CDR3 has 12 amino acids. CDR1 and CDR2 from the germline V gene are SEHNR and FQNEAQ (reference sequence). V was shortened by 5 bases and J by 1 base, with 5 bases between the two germline ends. The CDR3 DNA reads TGTGCCAGCAGCCCGGGCCAAGAGACCCAGTACTTC. The encoded protein is CASSPGQETQYF.

This clone was observed a few times. The genes are TRBV28 and TRBJ2-7; 7 bases are shared with TRBD2. V shed 5 bases, J shed 2 bases, and the junction held 6 bases outside the gene matches. The CDR3 contains 14 residues. CDR1 is MDHEN and CDR2 is SYDVKM in the germline V gene. The DNA for the CDR3 is TGTGCCAGCAGTCGGGACTACAAGACCTACGAGCAGTACTTC. Residues: CASSRDYKTYEQYF.

This clone has just one count. The chain combines TRBV20-1 with TRBJ2-4, with D perhaps TRBD2 (6 bases). The CDR3 is made up of 11 amino acids. Per the germline V gene, CDR1 is DFQATT and CDR2 is SNEGSKA (reference sequence). V gave up 3 bases and J gave up 14 bases, with 14 bases separating them. CDR3 bases: TGCAGTGCTAGTGCGGGACCGACCAAGTACTTC. Amino acid sequence: CSASAGPTKYF.

This clone was detected only a few times. The chain joins TRBV7-2 to TRBJ1-1, with a possible D match to TRBD1 (6 bases). V gave up 8 bases and J gave up 0 bases, with 10 bases separating them. This CDR3 spans 13 amino acids. Germline V CDR1 and CDR2: SGHTA, FQGNSA. The CDR3 sequence: CASGDRMNTEAFF. CDR3 nucleotide sequence: TGTGCCAGCGGCGACAGGATGAACACTGAAGCTTTCTTT.

This clone was observed a handful of times. The J gene is TRBJ2-5, the V gene TRBV28; 7 positions agree with TRBD2. J gave up 3 bases and V 2 bases, and 0 bases lay outside the gene matches. The germline V gene has CDR1 MDHEN and CDR2 SYDVKM. The CDR3 is 13 residues long. CDR3 protein: CASSLTSEETQYF. The CDR3 region has the DNA TGTGCCAGCAGTTTAACTAGCGAAGAGACCCAGTACTTC.

There are a few counts of this clone. The chain carries TRBV27 and TRBJ1-1; D is uncertain. The V gene's germline CDR1 is MNHEY and CDR2 SMNVEV (reference sequence). The CDR3 is made up of 15 amino acids. Trimming cost V 1 base and J 1 base, with 10 bases left between them. The CDR3 sequence: CASSLYPRRNTEAFF. The CDR3 nucleotides read TGTGCCAGCAGTTTATATCCCCGTCGGAACACTGAAGCTTTCTTT.

This clone was counted only a few times. The chain employs TRBV6-5 and TRBJ2-2; D is unresolved. Germline V gene sequence: CDR1 MNHEY, CDR2 SVGAGI. Deletions cut 6 bases from V and 5 bases from J, with 7 bases between. This CDR3 spans 12 amino acids. The CDR3 nucleotides read TGTGCCAGCAGCTCCCGGACCGGGGAGCTGTTTTTT. This translates into CASSSRTGELFF.

J is TRBJ1-5 and V is TRBV30; 7 bases agree with TRBD1. Germline V lookup: CDR1 GTSNPN, CDR2 SVGIG (reference sequence). This CDR3 is built from 14 residues. The ends lost 2 bases at V and 3 bases at J; junction bases unmatched: 4. The CDR3 region has the DNA TGTGCCTGGAGTACGGGACAGACCAATCAGCCCCAGCATTTT. Its translation: CAWSTGQTNQPQHF.

The chain carries TRBV5-4 and TRBJ2-2, with a tentative D call TRBD2 (6 bases). Trimming removed 5 bases at V and 2 bases at J, with 19 bases between. This CDR3 has 17 residues. Germline V CDR1 and CDR2: SGHNT, YYREEE (reference sequence). The CDR3 spells CASRRGRASANTGELFF. The CDR3 bases are TGTGCCAGCAGACGGGGTAGGGCTAGCGCCAACACCGGGGAGCTGTTTTTT.

V gene TRBV6-5 combines with J gene TRBJ1-1; 7 positions match TRBD1. The ends lost 6 bases at V and 0 bases at J; junction bases unmatched: 4. The CDR3 consists of 14 residues. The germline V gene has CDR1 MNHEY and CDR2 SVGAGI. Here the CDR3 DNA reads TGTGCCAGCAGGGAGACAGGGATGAACACTGAAGCTTTCTTT. It yields the protein CASRETGMNTEAFF.